This T cell receptor (beta chain) is drawn from a study of technical replicates of blood from a handful of donors. The assay was immunoSEQ multiplex PCR, and TCRdb's table has in-frame clones only and misses some. Here the sample spans more than 90,000 clones, 90% to 97% being singletons. The CDR3 sequence is 17 residues long. The source is a human donor in good health. Sequencing input: T cells isolated from PBMCs. The rearrangement links TRBV7-5 to TRBJ2-2; the D call of TRBD1 is as the table states it, not checked on the DNA. TRBV7-5 is flagged as a pseudogene. CDR3 bases: TGTGTCAGAAGCTTCCAACTCGTTGGGCCGATCACCGGGGAGCTGTTTTTT. Translated, it gives CVRSFQLVGPITGELFF.